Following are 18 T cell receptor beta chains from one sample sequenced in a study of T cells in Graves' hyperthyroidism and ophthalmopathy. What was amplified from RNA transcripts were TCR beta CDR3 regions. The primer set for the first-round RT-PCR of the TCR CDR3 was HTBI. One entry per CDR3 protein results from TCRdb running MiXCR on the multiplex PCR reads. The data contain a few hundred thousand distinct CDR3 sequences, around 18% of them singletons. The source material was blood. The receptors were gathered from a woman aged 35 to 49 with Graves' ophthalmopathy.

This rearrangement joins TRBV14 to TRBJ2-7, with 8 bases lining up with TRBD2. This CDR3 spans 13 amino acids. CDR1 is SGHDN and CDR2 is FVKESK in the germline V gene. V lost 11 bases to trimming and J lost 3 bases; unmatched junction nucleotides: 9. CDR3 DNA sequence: TGTGCCTCCCAGCGGGAGATGCACTACGAGCAGTACTTC. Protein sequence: CASQREMHYEQYF.

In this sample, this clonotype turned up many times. The CDR3 is CSASSRAGLAAYEQYF. The CDR3 DNA reads as TGCAGTGCTAGTAGCAGGGCCGGACTAGCGGCCTACGAGCAGTACTTC. The chain couples TRBV20-1 to TRBJ2-7; 10 bases map to TRBD2. After removal of 3 bases from V and 2 bases from J, the junction contained 10 bases not matched to a gene. CDR3 size: 16 residues. The germline V gene encodes CDR1 DFQATT and CDR2 SNEGSKA (reference sequence).

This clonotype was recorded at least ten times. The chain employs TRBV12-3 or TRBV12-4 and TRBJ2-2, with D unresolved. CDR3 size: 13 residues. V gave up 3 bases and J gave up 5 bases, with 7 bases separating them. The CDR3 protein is CASSFRNTGELFF. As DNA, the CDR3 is TGTGCCAGCAGTTTCAGGAATACCGGGGAGCTGTTTTTT.

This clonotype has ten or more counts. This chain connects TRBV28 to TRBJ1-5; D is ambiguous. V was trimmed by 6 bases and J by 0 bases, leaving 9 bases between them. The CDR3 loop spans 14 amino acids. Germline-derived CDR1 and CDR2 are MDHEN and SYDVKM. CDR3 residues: CASSPVDSNQPQHF. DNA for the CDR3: TGTGCCAGCAGCCCAGTCGATAGCAATCAGCCCCAGCATTTT.

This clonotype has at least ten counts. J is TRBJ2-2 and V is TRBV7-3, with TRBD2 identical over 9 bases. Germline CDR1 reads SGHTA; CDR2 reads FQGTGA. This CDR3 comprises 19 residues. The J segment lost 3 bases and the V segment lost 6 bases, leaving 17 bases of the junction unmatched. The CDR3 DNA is TGTGCCAGCAGTCCTTCTCCGCCTAGCGGGAATCGGTACACCGGGGAGCTGTTTTTT. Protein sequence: CASSPSPPSGNRYTGELFF.

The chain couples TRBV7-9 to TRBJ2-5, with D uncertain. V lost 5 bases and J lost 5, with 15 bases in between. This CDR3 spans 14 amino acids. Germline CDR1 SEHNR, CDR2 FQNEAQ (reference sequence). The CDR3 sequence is CASSTDPILETQYF. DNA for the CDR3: TGTGCCAGCAGCACCGACCCCATTTTGGAGACCCAGTACTTC.

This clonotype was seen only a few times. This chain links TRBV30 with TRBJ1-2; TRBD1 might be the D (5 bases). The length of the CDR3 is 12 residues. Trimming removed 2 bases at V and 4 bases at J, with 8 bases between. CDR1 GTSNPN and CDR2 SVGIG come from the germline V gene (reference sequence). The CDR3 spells CAWSQGIYGYTF. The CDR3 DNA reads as TGTGCCTGGAGTCAGGGAATCTATGGCTACACCTTC.

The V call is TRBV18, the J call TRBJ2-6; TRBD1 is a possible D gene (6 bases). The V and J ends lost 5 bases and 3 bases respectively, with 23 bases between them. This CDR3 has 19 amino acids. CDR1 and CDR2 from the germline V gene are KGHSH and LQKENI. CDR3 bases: TGTGCCAGCTCAAAAATATCACAGGGATCCCTGGGTGGGGCCAACGTCCTGACTTTC. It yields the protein CASSKISQGSLGGANVLTF.

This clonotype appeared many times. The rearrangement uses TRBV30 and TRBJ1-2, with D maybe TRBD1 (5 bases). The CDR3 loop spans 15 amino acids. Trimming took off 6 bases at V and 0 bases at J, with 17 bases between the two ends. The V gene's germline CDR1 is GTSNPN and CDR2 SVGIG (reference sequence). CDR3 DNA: TGTGCCTGCTCCAGTCGGACATTAGCTAACTATGGCTACACCTTC. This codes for CACSSRTLANYGYTF.

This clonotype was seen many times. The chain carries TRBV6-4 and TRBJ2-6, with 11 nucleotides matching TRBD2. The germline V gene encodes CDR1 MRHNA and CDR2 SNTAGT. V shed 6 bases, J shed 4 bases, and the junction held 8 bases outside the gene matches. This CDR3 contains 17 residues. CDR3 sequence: CASRNSGRGSGANVLTF. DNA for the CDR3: TGTGCCAGCAGAAATAGCGGGAGGGGGTCAGGGGCCAACGTCCTGACTTTC.

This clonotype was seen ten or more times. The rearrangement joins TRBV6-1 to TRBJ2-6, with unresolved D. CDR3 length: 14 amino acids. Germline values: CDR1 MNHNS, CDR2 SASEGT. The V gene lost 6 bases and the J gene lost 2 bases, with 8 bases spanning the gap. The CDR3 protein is CASRSFAGANVLTF. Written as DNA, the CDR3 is TGTGCCAGCAGGAGTTTTGCTGGGGCCAACGTCCTGACTTTC.

The CDR3 loop is CASRGTNLHEQYF. The DNA of the CDR3 is TGTGCCAGCAGGGGGACAAACCTCCACGAGCAGTACTTC. This chain joins TRBV2 and TRBJ2-7, with TRBD1 as a possible D gene (6 bases). The germline V and J ends were trimmed by 6 bases and 5 bases, with 14 bases remaining between them. This CDR3 is 13 amino acids long. CDR1 is SNHLY, CDR2 FYNNEI, per germline. The full variable domain, in which reference TRBV2 and TRBJ2-7 provide the parts outside the CDR3, is EPEVTQTPSHQVTQMGQEVILRCVPISNHLYFYWYRQILGQKVEFLVSFYNNEISEKSEIFDDQFSVERPDGSNFTLKIRSTKLEDSAMYFCASRGTNLHEQYFGPGTRLTVT.

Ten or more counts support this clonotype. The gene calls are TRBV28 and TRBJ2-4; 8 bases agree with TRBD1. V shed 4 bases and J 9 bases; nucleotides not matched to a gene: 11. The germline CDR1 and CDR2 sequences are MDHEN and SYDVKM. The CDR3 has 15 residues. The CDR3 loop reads CASSSDRVALAIQYF. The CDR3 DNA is TGTGCCAGCAGTTCGGACAGGGTAGCCCTAGCCATTCAGTACTTC.

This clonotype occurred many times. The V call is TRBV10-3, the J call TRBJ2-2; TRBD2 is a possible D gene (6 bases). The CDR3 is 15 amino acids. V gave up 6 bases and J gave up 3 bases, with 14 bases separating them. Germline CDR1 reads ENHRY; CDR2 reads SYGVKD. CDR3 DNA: TGTGCCATCAGCGGGGTTAGCGGTGACACCGGGGAGCTGTTTTTT. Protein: CAISGVSGDTGELFF.

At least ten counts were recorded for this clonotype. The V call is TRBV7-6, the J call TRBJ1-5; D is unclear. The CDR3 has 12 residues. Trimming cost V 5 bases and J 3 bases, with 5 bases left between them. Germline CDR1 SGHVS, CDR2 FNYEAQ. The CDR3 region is CASSQLNQPQHF. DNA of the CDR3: TGTGCCAGCAGCCAACTCAATCAGCCCCAGCATTTT.

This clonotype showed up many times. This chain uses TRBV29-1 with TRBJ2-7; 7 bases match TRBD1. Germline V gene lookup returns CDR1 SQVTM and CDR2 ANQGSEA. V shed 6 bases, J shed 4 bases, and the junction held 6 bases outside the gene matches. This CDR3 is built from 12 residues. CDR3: CSVKDRAYEQYF. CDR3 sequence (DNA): TGCAGCGTAAAAGACAGGGCTTACGAGCAGTACTTC.

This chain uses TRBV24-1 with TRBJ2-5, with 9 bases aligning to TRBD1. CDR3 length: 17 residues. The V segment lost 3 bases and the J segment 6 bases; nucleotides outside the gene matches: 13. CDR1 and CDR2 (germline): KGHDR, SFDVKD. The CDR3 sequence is CATSDSSGQGGRKTQYF. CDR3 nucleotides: TGTGCCACCAGTGATAGTTCGGGACAGGGAGGAAGAAAGACCCAGTACTTC.

CDR3 in amino acids: CASSKNRQGVGEQYF. The CDR3 coding sequence is TGTGCCAGTAGTAAAAATCGACAGGGGGTGGGGGAGCAGTACTTC. This chain connects TRBV19 to TRBJ2-7, with 9 positions matching TRBD1. CDR1 and CDR2 from the germline V gene are LNHDA and SQIVND (reference sequence). V was clipped by 4 bases and J by 7 bases; unmatched bases: 11. This CDR3 contains 15 residues. Based on the CDR3 plus reference TRBV19 and TRBJ2-7, the full variable domain is DGGITQSPKYLFRKEGQNVTLSCEQNLNHDAMYWYRQDPGQGLRLIYYSQIVNDFQKGDIAEGYSVSREKKESFPLTVTSAQKNPTAFYLCASSKNRQGVGEQYFGPGTRLTVT.